These T cell receptor beta chains were read from a single sample in a study of patients and donors after allogeneic stem cell transplantation. TCRdb fed the RT-PCR reads into MiXCR, producing one record per CDR3 protein. The sample shows hundreds of thousands of distinct CDR3 sequences, 16% of them seen only once. The sequenced sample consisted of blood, either unsorted or a sorted T cell fraction (not recorded which). The receptor source for this set is a human donor who was either an allogeneic HSCT recipient or a stem cell or donor lymphocyte infusion donor (not recorded which). It is not recorded whose cells these are; they may come from a transplant donor. The CDR3 runs from the conserved cysteine through the conserved F or W. D genes are given only for firm matches. Only part of the rows carry a size: once, few, many, or a class if the clone is expanded.

clone_size j_call d_call v_call cdr3_nt cdr3_aa
few TRBJ2-1 - TRBV20-1 TGCAGTGCCGACGGAGCCCGGGGGTATAATGAGCAGTTCTTC CSADGARGYNEQFF
few TRBJ2-2 - TRBV9 TGTGCCAGCAGCGTTGGAGGGAGGGAGCTGTTTTTT CASSVGGRELFF
few TRBJ2-7 TRBD1 TRBV7-2 TGTGCCAGCAGCTTAGCTAATTTCGGGACAGGGAGCTACGAGCAGTACTTC CASSLANFGTGSYEQYF
few TRBJ2-3 TRBD2 TRBV24-1 TGTGCCACCAGTGGTGTGACTAGCGGGCTCACAGATACGCAGTATTTT CATSGVTSGLTDTQYF
- TRBJ2-2 - TRBV11-2 TGTGCCAGCAGCTCGGTGGGCGGGGAGCTGTTTTTT CASSSVGGELFF
few TRBJ2-7 - TRBV7-2 TGTGCCAGCAGCTTAGAATACGGGGGTGCTAGAGGCGAGCAGTACTTC CASSLEYGGARGEQYF
few TRBJ2-1 TRBD1 TRBV7-3 TGTGCCAGCAGCTTAAAACCCCCGGGGACAGCCTACAATGAGCAGTTCTTC CASSLKPPGTAYNEQFF
few TRBJ2-5 - TRBV5-1 TGCGCCAGCAGCTCCCTCAGGGACGCCTCAGGGACCCAGTACTTC CASSSLRDASGTQYF
- TRBJ2-1 TRBD2 TRBV20-1 TGCAGTGCTGTTAGCGGGGGAGAGGGTGAGCAGTTCTTC CSAVSGGEGEQFF
- TRBJ2-7 TRBD1 TRBV29-1 TGCAGCGCCGTCAGTCGCCTTGGGACAGGGCCAGGGTACGAGCAGTACTTC CSAVSRLGTGPGYEQYF
few TRBJ1-6 - TRBV20-1 TGCAGTGCGCGGGGAGTAATGTCGAGCTCCTATTCACCCCTCCACTTT CSARGVMSSSYSPLHF
- TRBJ2-3 - TRBV29-1 TGCAGCGTTGAAGATCGGAGGCAGGGAAGCACAGATACGCAGTATTTT CSVEDRRQGSTDTQYF
few TRBJ2-5 TRBD2 TRBV27 TGTGCCAGCAGCGTCTGGGCGGGGGAAGCAGAGACCCAGTACTTC CASSVWAGEAETQYF
many TRBJ1-1 - TRBV29-1 TGCAGCCCCCCATCCAGGGGCACTGAAGCTTTCTTT CSPPSRGTEAFF
- TRBJ1-1 TRBD1 TRBV12-3/TRBV12-4 TGTGCCAGCAGTTTGAAGGGGGCGCGAACTGAAGCTTTCTTT CASSLKGARTEAFF
many TRBJ2-3 - TRBV12-3/TRBV12-4 TGTGCCAGCAGTGATTTTGGGGCTAGCACAGATACGCAGTATTTT CASSDFGASTDTQYF
few TRBJ1-2 TRBD1 TRBV27 TGTGCCAGCAGCCCAGGGGGCCTATACTATGGCTACACCTTC CASSPGGLYYGYTF
- TRBJ2-3 TRBD2 TRBV6-5 TGTGCCAGCAGTTACTCGGATCGCGGGGGGGCAACAGATACGCAGTATTTT CASSYSDRGGATDTQYF
few TRBJ2-2 - TRBV6-2/TRBV6-3 TGTGCCAGTCGCCCGGGGGCGAACACCGGGGAGCTGTTTTTT CASRPGANTGELFF
- TRBJ1-2 - TRBV6-2/TRBV6-3 TGTGCCAGCAGTAATCAGCCAGTCTATGGCTACACCTTC CASSNQPVYGYTF
few TRBJ2-1 - TRBV28 TGTGCCAGCAGTTCCCCGGGACTCGGGGGCAATGAGCAGTTCTTC CASSSPGLGGNEQFF
once TRBJ2-3 - TRBV5-1 TGCGCCAGCAGCTCTCCGGCGGCGGGGAAGTCAGATACGCAGTATTTT CASSSPAAGKSDTQYF
- TRBJ2-1 TRBD2 TRBV5-4 TGTGCCAGCAGCTTGGGGACTAGCGGGAGGCCCTCCTACAATGAGCAGTTCTTC CASSLGTSGRPSYNEQFF
few TRBJ2-3 TRBD2 TRBV9 TGTGCCAGCACTTTTACTAGCGGGTCAGATACGCAGTATTTT CASTFTSGSDTQYF
few TRBJ2-5 - TRBV20-1 TGCAGTGCTTTGACGGGAGAGACCCAGTACTTC CSALTGETQYF
medium-sized TRBJ2-5 TRBD1 TRBV7-9 TGTGCCAGCAGCTCCGGGACAGGGGGGATCCAAGAGACCCAGTACTTC CASSSGTGGIQETQYF
few TRBJ2-1 - TRBV6-1 TGTGCCAGCAGTCACCTTCGGACGGATGAGCAGTTCTTC CASSHLRTDEQFF
- TRBJ2-7 TRBD2 TRBV20-1 TGCAGTGCTAGGCCCGGGGGGTTCTCCTACGAGCAGTACTTC CSARPGGFSYEQYF
- TRBJ1-4 - TRBV11-1 TGTGCCAGCAGCTCCCTCTTATCCCCGGGACGTTTAAATGAAAAACTGTTTTTT CASSSLLSPGRLNEKLFF
many TRBJ2-5 - TRBV6-5 TGTGCCAGCAGTTACTCAAACAAACAAGAGACCCAGTACTTC CASSYSNKQETQYF
few TRBJ2-2 - TRBV6-5 TGTGCCAGCAGTAGGGTGTCCGGGGAGCTGTTTTTT CASSRVSGELFF
- TRBJ1-2 TRBD1 TRBV10-3 TGTGCCATCAGTGACCGGGACAGGGAGCCATCGAACTATGGCTACACCTTC CAISDRDREPSNYGYTF
- TRBJ1-6 - TRBV20-1 TGCAGTGCTAGAGTGACATGGGATGGTTCACCCCTCCACTTT CSARVTWDGSPLHF
few TRBJ2-7 - TRBV30 TGTGCCTGGAGTGTACAGTCCTACGAGCAGTACTTC CAWSVQSYEQYF
few TRBJ1-6 - TRBV23-1 TGCGCCAGCAGTCATGGGGTCCGGGTGGCTTCACCCCTCCACTTT CASSHGVRVASPLHF
few TRBJ2-3 TRBD2 TRBV29-1 TGCAGCGGCCAGCGGGGGATGAGCACAGATACGCAGTATTTT CSGQRGMSTDTQYF
few TRBJ1-5 - TRBV24-1 TGTGCCACCAGTGGACAGAGCAATCAGCCCCAGCATTTT CATSGQSNQPQHF